The TCR beta chain described here comes from a study of T cells in Graves' hyperthyroidism and ophthalmopathy. Findings of the study overall: Classification by a 13 V-J model distinguished ophthalmopathy from stable hyperthyroidism. Blood also contained most expanded thyroid clonotypes above 0.001.

V lost 6 bases and J lost 1, with 12 bases in between. CDR3 length: 14 residues. Amplification targeted TCR beta CDR3 regions from RNA transcripts. A set of HTBI primers served as the primers for a first-round RT-PCR of the TCR CDR3. TCRdb re-derived calls from the multiplex PCR reads in MiXCR, one entry per CDR3 protein. The data contain 200,000 to 300,000 distinct CDR3 sequences, 15% to 20% of them singletons. Comment on this clonotype: What it recognizes is unknown.

The clonotype originates from a woman younger than 35 with Graves' ophthalmopathy. The specimen sequenced was blood. The V gene is TRBV12-3 or TRBV12-4, the J gene TRBJ1-1, with D tentatively TRBD1 (5 bases). The CDR3 region has the DNA TGTGCCAGCAGCCCGCAGGGTGAGAACACTGAAGCTTTCTTT. This sequence encodes CASSPQGENTEAFF.